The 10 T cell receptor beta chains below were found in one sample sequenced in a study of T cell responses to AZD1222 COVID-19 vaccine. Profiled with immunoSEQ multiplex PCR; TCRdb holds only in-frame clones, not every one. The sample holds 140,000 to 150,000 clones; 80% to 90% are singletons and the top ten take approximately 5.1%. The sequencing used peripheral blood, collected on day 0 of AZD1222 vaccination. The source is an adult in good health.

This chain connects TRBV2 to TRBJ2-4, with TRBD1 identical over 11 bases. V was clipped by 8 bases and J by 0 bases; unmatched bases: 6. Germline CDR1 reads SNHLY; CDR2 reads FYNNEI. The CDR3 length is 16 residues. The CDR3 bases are TGTGCCAGCCGGGACAGGGGGTCACTAGCCAAAAACATTCAGTACTTC. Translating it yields CASRDRGSLAKNIQYF.

CDR3 in amino acids: CASSLSKGQGHTYGYTF. The CDR3 bases are TGTGCCAGCAGCTTGTCCAAGGGGCAGGGCCATACTTATGGCTACACCTTC. The chain couples TRBV5-5 to TRBJ1-2; possibly TRBD1 for D (5 bases). The CDR3 extends over 17 amino acids. With 1 base removed from V and 5 bases from J, the gap between germline ends came to 21 bases. Looked up from germline, CDR1 is SGHKS and CDR2 is YYEKEE (reference sequence).

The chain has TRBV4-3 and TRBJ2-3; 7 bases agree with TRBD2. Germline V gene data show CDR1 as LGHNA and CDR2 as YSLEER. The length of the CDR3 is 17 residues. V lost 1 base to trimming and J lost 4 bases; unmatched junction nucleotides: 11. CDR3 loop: CASSQGTGGSGADTQYF. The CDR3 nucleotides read TGCGCCAGCAGCCAAGGCACTGGGGGGAGCGGGGCAGATACGCAGTATTTT.

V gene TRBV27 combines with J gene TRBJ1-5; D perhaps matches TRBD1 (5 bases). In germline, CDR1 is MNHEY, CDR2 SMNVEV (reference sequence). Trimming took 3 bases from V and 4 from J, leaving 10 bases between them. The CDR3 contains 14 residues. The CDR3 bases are TGTGCCAGCAGTTTCTACAGGAGTAATCAGCCCCAGCATTTT. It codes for CASSFYRSNQPQHF.

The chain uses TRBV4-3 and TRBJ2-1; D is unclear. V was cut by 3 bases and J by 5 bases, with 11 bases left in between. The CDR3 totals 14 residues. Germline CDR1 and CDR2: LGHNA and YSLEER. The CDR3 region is CASSQSAGHNEQFF. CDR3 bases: TGCGCCAGCAGCCAGTCTGCCGGGCACAATGAGCAGTTCTTC.

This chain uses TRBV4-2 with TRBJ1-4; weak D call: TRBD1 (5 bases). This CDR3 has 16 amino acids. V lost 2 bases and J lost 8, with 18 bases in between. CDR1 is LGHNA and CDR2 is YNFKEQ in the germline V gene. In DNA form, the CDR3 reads TGTGCCAGCAGCCAAAGGGGTCAGATTAGGGGCGAAAAACTGTTTTTT. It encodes CASSQRGQIRGEKLFF.

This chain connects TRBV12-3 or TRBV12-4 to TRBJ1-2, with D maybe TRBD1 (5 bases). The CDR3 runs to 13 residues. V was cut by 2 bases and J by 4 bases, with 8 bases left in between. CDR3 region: CASSLQGFYGYTF. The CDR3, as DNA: TGTGCCAGCAGTTTACAGGGATTCTATGGCTACACCTTC.

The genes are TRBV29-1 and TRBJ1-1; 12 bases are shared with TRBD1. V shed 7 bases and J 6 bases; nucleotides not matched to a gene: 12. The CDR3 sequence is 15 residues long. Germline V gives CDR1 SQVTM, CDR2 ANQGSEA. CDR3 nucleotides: TGCAGCGCCTTCGGGACAGGGGGCTCAGGGGCTGAAGCTTTCTTT. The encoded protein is CSAFGTGGSGAEAFF.

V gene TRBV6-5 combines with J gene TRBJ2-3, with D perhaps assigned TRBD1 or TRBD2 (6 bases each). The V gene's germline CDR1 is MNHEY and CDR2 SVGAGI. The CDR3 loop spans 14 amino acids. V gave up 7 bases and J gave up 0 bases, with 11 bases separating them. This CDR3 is CASNPGASTDTQYF. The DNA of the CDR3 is TGTGCCAGCAACCCGGGGGCGAGCACAGATACGCAGTATTTT.

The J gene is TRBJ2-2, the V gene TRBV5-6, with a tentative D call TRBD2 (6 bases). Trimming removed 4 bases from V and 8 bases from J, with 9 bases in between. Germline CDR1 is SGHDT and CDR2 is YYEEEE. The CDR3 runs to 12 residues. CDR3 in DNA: TGTGCCAGCAGCCTTAGCGGAGGGGAGCTGTTTTTT. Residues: CASSLSGGELFF.